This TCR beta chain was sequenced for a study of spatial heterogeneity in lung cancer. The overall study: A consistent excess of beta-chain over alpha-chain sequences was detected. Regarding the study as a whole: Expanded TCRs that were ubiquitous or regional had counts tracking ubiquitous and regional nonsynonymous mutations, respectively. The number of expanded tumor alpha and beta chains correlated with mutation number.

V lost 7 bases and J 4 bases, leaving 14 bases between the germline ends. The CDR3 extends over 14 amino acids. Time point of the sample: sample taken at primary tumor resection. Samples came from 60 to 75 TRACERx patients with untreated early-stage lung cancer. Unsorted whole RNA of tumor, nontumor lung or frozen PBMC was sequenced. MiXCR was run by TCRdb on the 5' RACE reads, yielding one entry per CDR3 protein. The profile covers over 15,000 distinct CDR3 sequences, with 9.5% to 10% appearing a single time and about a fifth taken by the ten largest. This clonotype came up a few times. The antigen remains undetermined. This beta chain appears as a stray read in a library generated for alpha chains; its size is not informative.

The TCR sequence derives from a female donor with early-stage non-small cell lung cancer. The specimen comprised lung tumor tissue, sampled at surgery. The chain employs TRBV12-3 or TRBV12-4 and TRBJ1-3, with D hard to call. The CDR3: CASNIPGLGNTIYF. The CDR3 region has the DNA TGTGCCAGCAATATACCGGGGTTGGGAAACACCATATATTTT.